Listed here are 26 T cell receptor beta chains from one sample, sequenced in a study of CD8 T cells in Susac syndrome. Roughly 0.45 to 1 ug RNA was reverse transcribed with random hexamers. TCRdb independently ran MiXCR on the immunoSEQ multiplex PCR reads; one entry per CDR3 protein. Of roughly 150,000 distinct CDR3 sequences listed, approximately 94% are singletons. Sequencing used CD4+ T cells from PBMCs. These receptors all stem from a human donor with Susac syndrome.

V usage is TRBV29-1 and J usage is TRBJ2-5, with TRBD1 as a possible D gene (5 bases). Germline assignment: CDR1 SQVTM and CDR2 ANQGSEA. V gave up 3 bases and J gave up 5 bases, with 19 bases separating them. The CDR3 runs to 15 residues. The CDR3 loop is CSVEPTDATRETQYF. The DNA for the CDR3 is TGCAGCGTTGAGCCGACAGACGCAACTCGGGAGACCCAGTACTTC.

The genes are TRBV4-1 and TRBJ1-1, with 8 bases aligning to TRBD1. V lost 4 bases, J lost 11 bases, and 12 bases stayed unmatched. This CDR3 region has 14 residues. The germline V gene has CDR1 MGHRA and CDR2 YSYEKL. CDR3 sequence reads: CASSPGQGVGWAFF. DNA of the CDR3: TGCGCCAGCAGCCCCGGACAGGGTGTTGGGTGGGCTTTCTTT.

The rearrangement joins TRBV10-3 to TRBJ2-1, with 8 nucleotides matching TRBD2. The CDR3 consists of 14 residues. Germline CDR1 is ENHRY and CDR2 is SYGVKD. The V segment lost 3 bases and the J segment 9 bases; nucleotides outside the gene matches: 7. Here the CDR3 reads CAISDPASGSEQFF. In DNA, the CDR3 is TGTGCCATCAGTGATCCAGCCAGCGGGAGTGAGCAGTTCTTC.

The chain links TRBV2 to TRBJ1-6; TRBD1 matches 9 bases. Trimming took 7 bases from V and 9 from J; bases not matched to a gene: 10. The V gene's germline CDR1 is SNHLY and CDR2 FYNNEI. The CDR3 is made up of 15 amino acids. The DNA of the CDR3 is TGTGCCAGCATTCTTGACAGGGGGTTGGCTTCACCCCTCCACTTT. This encodes CASILDRGLASPLHF.

This clonotype has just one count. The genes are TRBV6-4 and TRBJ2-1, with D possibly TRBD2 on 6 matching bases. Germline loops: CDR1 MRHNA, CDR2 SNTAGT. Trimming stripped 3 bases from V and 7 bases from J, with 13 bases between. The CDR3 length is 14 residues. The CDR3 here is CASSDLGSGNEQFF. The CDR3 bases are TGTGCCAGCAGTGATCTCGGGAGTGGTAATGAGCAGTTCTTC.

The chain recombines TRBV6-5 with TRBJ2-2, with 10 positions matching TRBD2. V gave up 3 bases and J gave up 7 bases; unmatched junction bases: 8. The CDR3 has 16 amino acids. Germline-derived CDR1 and CDR2 are MNHEY and SVGAGI. For the CDR3, the DNA is TGTGCCAGCAGTTATCGAGTAGCGGGGGGCGTCGGGGAGCTGTTTTTT. Translating it yields CASSYRVAGGVGELFF.

This chain uses TRBV28 with TRBJ2-4; 12 positions agree with TRBD2. J gave up 7 bases and V 6 bases, and 7 bases lay outside the gene matches. The CDR3 contains 15 residues. Germline V CDR1 and CDR2: MDHEN, SYDVKM. CDR3 protein: CASRPTGTSGNIQYF. Here the CDR3 DNA reads TGTGCCAGCAGACCAACCGGGACTAGCGGGAACATTCAGTACTTC.

The chain uses TRBV2 and TRBJ2-5; 7 bases map to TRBD2. CDR1 is SNHLY and CDR2 is FYNNEI in the germline V gene. Trimming cost V 3 bases and J 4 bases; bases outside gene matches: 8. This CDR3 comprises 15 residues. CDR3 coding DNA: TGTGCCAGCAGTGAGTCCAGCGGGGTGGGAGAGACCCAGTACTTC. This translates into CASSESSGVGETQYF.

The genes are TRBV20-1 and TRBJ2-2; D ambiguous. Germline V gene data show CDR1 as DFQATT and CDR2 as SNEGSKA (reference sequence). V shed 0 bases and J shed 5 bases, with 4 bases lying between them. This CDR3 comprises 12 residues. The DNA of the CDR3 is TGCAGTGCTAGAGATAAGACCGGGGAGCTGTTTTTT. It is translated as CSARDKTGELFF.

The chain has TRBV29-1 and TRBJ2-3; no clear D gene. Germline V gene data show CDR1 as SQVTM and CDR2 as ANQGSEA. With 4 bases removed from V and 3 bases from J, the gap between germline ends came to 8 bases. There are 12 residues in the CDR3. The CDR3 sequence is CSVVPRTDTQYF. As DNA, the CDR3 is TGCAGCGTTGTTCCCAGGACAGATACGCAGTATTTT.

J is TRBJ2-1 and V is TRBV19; 10 bases line up with TRBD2. Germline CDR1 and CDR2: LNHDA and SQIVND (reference sequence). The CDR3 length is 16 residues. Trimming removed 3 bases from V and 3 bases from J; junction bases left unmatched: 5. The DNA for the CDR3 is TGTGCCAGTAGTATTCTAGCGGGAGCGGTCTACAATGAGCAGTTCTTC. Translation: CASSILAGAVYNEQFF.

The V and J genes are TRBV11-2 and TRBJ2-1; TRBD2 agrees at 12 bases. Germline loops: CDR1 SGHAT, CDR2 FQNNGV. After removal of 8 bases from V and 9 bases from J, the junction contained 11 bases not matched to a gene. CDR3 length equals 15 residues. The CDR3 region is CASANRLAGVTEQFF. DNA of the CDR3: TGTGCCAGCGCCAACAGACTAGCGGGAGTGACTGAGCAGTTCTTC.

The rearrangement uses TRBV6-1 and TRBJ2-6; 9 nucleotides agree with TRBD1. V lost 0 bases to trimming and J lost 4 bases; unmatched junction nucleotides: 10. CDR1 is MNHNS and CDR2 is SASEGT in the germline V gene. The CDR3 is made up of 19 amino acids. CDR3 loop: CASSEAGTGCPGGANVLTF. CDR3 DNA: TGTGCCAGCAGTGAAGCCGGGACAGGGTGCCCTGGCGGGGCCAACGTCCTGACTTTC.

This chain links TRBV3-1 with TRBJ2-6; 10 positions agree with TRBD1. CDR1 is LGHDT, CDR2 YNNKEL, per germline (reference sequence). Losses at the gene ends were 4 bases for V and 0 bases for J; bases not matched to a gene: 6. This CDR3 has 18 residues. In DNA, the CDR3 is TGTGCCAGCAGCCGAGGGACAGGGGCCCTCTCTGGGGCCAACGTCCTGACTTTC. Its translation: CASSRGTGALSGANVLTF.

V usage is TRBV20-1 and J usage is TRBJ2-4, with 11 bases identical to TRBD2. Trimming at V came to 3 bases and at J to 5 bases, leaving 12 bases not matched to a gene. Germline CDR1 is DFQATT and CDR2 is SNEGSKA (reference sequence). There are 17 residues in the CDR3. In DNA form, the CDR3 reads TGCAGTGCTAGGGCCCTAGCGGGAGGCCCGAGGGAAAACATTCAGTACTTC. It encodes CSARALAGGPRENIQYF.

The rearrangement joins TRBV3-1 to TRBJ1-6, with D perhaps matching TRBD1 (5 bases). V lost 0 bases, J lost 9 bases, and 18 bases lay in between. The germline CDR1 and CDR2 sequences are LGHDT and YNNKEL (reference sequence). The CDR3 has 17 residues. CDR3 region: CASSQDGASLSGSPLHF. The CDR3 DNA reads as TGTGCCAGCAGCCAAGATGGGGCCTCCCTTAGCGGTTCACCCCTCCACTTT.

The chain combines TRBV6-1 with TRBJ1-4; D may be TRBD1 (5 bases). V lost 7 bases, J lost 6 bases, and 12 bases lay in between. Germline CDR1 is MNHNS and CDR2 is SASEGT. This CDR3 has 13 residues. The CDR3 loop is CASTLRGDEKLFF. The DNA for the CDR3 is TGTGCCAGCACACTTCGGGGGGATGAAAAACTGTTTTTT.

This chain connects TRBV11-2 to TRBJ2-4, with D maybe TRBD2 (5 bases). CDR1 SGHAT and CDR2 FQNNGV come from the germline V gene. With 7 bases removed from V and 3 bases from J, the gap between germline ends came to 22 bases. This CDR3 is 17 amino acids long. CDR3 in amino acids: CASTHLRVRIGKNIQYF. CDR3 coding DNA: TGTGCCAGCACCCATCTGAGGGTGAGAATCGGCAAAAACATTCAGTACTTC.

The chain links TRBV3-1 to TRBJ2-7, with 7 bases lining up with TRBD1. Germline V lookup: CDR1 LGHDT, CDR2 YNNKEL (reference sequence). CDR3 size: 13 residues. V shed 6 bases, J shed 3 bases, and the junction held 5 bases outside the gene matches. The CDR3 bases are TGTGCCAGCAGACCGAACAGGGGCTACGAGCAGTACTTC. It specifies CASRPNRGYEQYF.

J is TRBJ1-4 and V is TRBV7-6; no firm D call. The CDR3 runs 15 residues. Germline V lookup: CDR1 SGHVS, CDR2 FNYEAQ. Trimming removed 1 base at V and 4 bases at J, with 10 bases between. The CDR3 DNA reads as TGTGCCAGCAGCTTAGAGCCGGGGTTTAATGAAAAACTGTTTTTT. Protein: CASSLEPGFNEKLFF.

This clonotype was counted once. The genes are TRBV5-1 and TRBJ1-3; D is undetermined. Deletions cut 4 bases from V and 9 bases from J, with 23 bases between. The germline V gene encodes CDR1 SGHRS and CDR2 YFSETQ. The CDR3 loop spans 16 amino acids. CDR3 sequence reads: CASSQGPSGTRSTIYF. The CDR3 DNA follows: TGCGCCAGCAGCCAAGGGCCGAGCGGAACTCGAAGCACCATATATTTT.

The J gene is TRBJ2-5, the V gene TRBV6-5; D is unresolved. The germline V and J ends were trimmed by 0 bases and 0 bases, with 14 bases remaining between them. Germline loops: CDR1 MNHEY, CDR2 SVGAGI. The CDR3 contains 17 residues. As DNA, the CDR3 is TGTGCCAGCAGTTACTCCGGACGGCAGAGGTACCAAGAGACCCAGTACTTC. The encoded protein is CASSYSGRQRYQETQYF.

The gene calls are TRBV20-1 and TRBJ1-6; D gene ambiguous. Trimming stripped 1 base from V and 0 bases from J, with 7 bases between. CDR1 and CDR2 from the germline V gene are DFQATT and SNEGSKA (reference sequence). This CDR3 spans 15 amino acids. The CDR3: CSARVGSSYNSPLHF. The CDR3 DNA is TGCAGTGCTAGAGTGGGGAGCTCCTATAATTCACCCCTCCACTTT.

This chain connects TRBV6-5 to TRBJ2-4; the D gene is possibly TRBD2 (5 bases). Trimming shortened V by 6 bases and J by 3 bases, and 12 bases separated the two germline ends. This CDR3 is built from 14 residues. Germline lookup yields CDR1 MNHEY and CDR2 SVGAGI. The CDR3 loop is CASSGGRGKNIQYF. CDR3 nucleotide sequence: TGTGCCAGCAGCGGCGGACGGGGCAAAAACATTCAGTACTTC.

The gene calls are TRBV5-1 and TRBJ1-1; TRBD1 agrees at 9 bases. This CDR3 comprises 14 residues. Losses at the gene ends were 6 bases for V and 6 bases for J; bases not matched to a gene: 9. Germline loops: CDR1 SGHRS, CDR2 YFSETQ. The CDR3 DNA is TGCGCCAGCACGACAGGACAGGGGACCGCTGAAGCTTTCTTT. Protein product: CASTTGQGTAEAFF.

The J gene is TRBJ1-2, the V gene TRBV7-2, with D perhaps matching TRBD1 (5 bases). This CDR3 spans 12 amino acids. Per the germline V gene, CDR1 is SGHTA and CDR2 is FQGNSA. Trimming removed 2 bases at V and 9 bases at J, with 10 bases between. CDR3 bases: TGTGCCAGCAGCTTATCTAAGGGGAGCTACACCTTC. This translates into CASSLSKGSYTF.